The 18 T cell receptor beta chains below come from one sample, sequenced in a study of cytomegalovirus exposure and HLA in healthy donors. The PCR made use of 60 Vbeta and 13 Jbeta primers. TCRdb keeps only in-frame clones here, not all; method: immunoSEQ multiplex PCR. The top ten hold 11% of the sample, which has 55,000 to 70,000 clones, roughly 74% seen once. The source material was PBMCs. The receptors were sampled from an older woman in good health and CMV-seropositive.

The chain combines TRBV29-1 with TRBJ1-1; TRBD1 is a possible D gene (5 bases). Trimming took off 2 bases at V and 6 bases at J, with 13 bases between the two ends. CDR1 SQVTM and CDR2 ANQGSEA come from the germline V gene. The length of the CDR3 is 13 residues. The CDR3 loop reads CSVETPGLPEAFF. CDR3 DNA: TGCAGCGTTGAAACTCCAGGGCTGCCTGAAGCTTTCTTT.

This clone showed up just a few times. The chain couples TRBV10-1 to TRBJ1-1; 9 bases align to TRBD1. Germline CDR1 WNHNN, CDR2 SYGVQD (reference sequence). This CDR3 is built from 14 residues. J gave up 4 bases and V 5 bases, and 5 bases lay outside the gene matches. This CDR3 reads CASSKGQGVTEAFF. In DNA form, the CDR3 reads TGCGCCAGCAGTAAGGGACAGGGAGTCACTGAAGCTTTCTTT.

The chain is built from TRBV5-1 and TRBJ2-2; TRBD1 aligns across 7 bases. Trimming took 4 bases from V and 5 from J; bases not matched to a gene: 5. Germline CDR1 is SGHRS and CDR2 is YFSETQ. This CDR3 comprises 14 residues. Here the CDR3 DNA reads TGCGCCAGCAGCAAAACAGGGGCGACCGGGGAGCTGTTTTTT. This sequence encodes CASSKTGATGELFF. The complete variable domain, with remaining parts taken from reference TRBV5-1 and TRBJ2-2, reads KAGVTQTPRYLIKTRGQQVTLSCSPISGHRSVSWYQQTPGQGLQFLFEYFSETQRNKGNFPGRFSGRQFSNSRSEMNVSTLELGDSALYLCASSKTGATGELFFGEGSRLTVL.

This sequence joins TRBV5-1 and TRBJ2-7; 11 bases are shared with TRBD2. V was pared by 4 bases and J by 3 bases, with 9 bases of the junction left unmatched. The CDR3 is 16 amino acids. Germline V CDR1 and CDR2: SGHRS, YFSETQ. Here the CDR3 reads CASSTTSGGTYYEQYF. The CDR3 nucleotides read TGCGCCAGCAGCACAACTAGCGGGGGAACCTACTACGAGCAGTACTTC.

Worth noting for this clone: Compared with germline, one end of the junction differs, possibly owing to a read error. As DNA, the CDR3 is TGTGCCAGCAGCCGGGGACAGGGGGCGACGTACATTGAGCAGTTCTTC. It specifies CASSRGQGATYIEQFF. The J gene is TRBJ2-1, the V gene TRBV5-4, with 12 bases lining up with TRBD1. The length of the CDR3 is 16 residues. Germline loops: CDR1 SGHNT, CDR2 YYREEE (reference sequence).

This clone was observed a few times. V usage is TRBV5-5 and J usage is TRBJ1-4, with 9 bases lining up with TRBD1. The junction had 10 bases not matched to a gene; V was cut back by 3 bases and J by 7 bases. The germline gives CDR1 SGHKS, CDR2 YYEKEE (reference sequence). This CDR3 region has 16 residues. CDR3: CASSYLTGTGIEKLFF. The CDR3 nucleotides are TGTGCCAGCAGCTACTTAACCGGGACAGGGATTGAAAAACTGTTTTTT.

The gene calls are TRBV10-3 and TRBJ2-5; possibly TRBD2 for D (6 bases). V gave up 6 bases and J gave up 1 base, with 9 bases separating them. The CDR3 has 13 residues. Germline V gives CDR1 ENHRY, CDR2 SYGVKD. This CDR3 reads CAIRGGVQETQYF. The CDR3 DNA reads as TGTGCCATCAGAGGCGGGGTCCAAGAGACCCAGTACTTC.

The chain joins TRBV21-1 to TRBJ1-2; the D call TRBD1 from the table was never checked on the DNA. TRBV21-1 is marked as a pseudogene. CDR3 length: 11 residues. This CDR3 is CARIQGGGYTF. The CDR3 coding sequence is TGTGCCAGAATCCAGGGTGGTGGCTACACCTTC.

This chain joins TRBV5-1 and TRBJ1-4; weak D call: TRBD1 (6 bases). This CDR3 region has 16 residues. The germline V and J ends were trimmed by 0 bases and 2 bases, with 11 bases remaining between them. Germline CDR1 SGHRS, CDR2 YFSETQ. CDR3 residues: CASSLAGGRTNEKLFF. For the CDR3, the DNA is TGCGCCAGCAGCTTGGCCGGGGGGCGGACTAATGAAAAACTGTTTTTT.

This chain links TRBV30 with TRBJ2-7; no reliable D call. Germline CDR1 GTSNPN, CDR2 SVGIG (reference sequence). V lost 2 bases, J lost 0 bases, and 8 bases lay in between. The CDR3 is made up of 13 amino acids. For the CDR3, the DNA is TGTGCCTGGAGTCTGTCAGTCTCCTACGAGCAGTACTTC. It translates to CAWSLSVSYEQYF.

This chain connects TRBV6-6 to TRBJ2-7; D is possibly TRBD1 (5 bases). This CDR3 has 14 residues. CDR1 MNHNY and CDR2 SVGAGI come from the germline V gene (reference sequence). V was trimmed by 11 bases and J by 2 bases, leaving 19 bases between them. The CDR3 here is CAVRSRQGTYEQYF. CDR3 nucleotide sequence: TGTGCCGTGCGTAGTAGGCAGGGCACCTACGAGCAGTACTTC.

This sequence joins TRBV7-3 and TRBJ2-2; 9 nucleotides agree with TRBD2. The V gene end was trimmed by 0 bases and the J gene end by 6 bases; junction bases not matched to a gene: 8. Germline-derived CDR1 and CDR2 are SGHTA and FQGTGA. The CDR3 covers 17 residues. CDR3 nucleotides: TGTGCCAGCAGCTTAACCGGGTCTAGCGGGGTTGCCGGGGAGCTGTTTTTT. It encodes CASSLTGSSGVAGELFF.

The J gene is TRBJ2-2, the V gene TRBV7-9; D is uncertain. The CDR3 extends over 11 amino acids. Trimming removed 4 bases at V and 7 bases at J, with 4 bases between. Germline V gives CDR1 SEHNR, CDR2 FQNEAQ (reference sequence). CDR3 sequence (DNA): TGTGCCAGCAGCTCAATCGGGGAGCTGTTTTTT. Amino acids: CASSSIGELFF.

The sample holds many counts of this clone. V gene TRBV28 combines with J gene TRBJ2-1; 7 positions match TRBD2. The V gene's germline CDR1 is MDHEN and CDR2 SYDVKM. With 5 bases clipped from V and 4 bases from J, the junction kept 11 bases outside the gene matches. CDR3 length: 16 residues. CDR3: CASSGAGRNSYNEQFF. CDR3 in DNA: TGTGCCAGCAGTGGAGCGGGGAGGAACTCTTACAATGAGCAGTTCTTC. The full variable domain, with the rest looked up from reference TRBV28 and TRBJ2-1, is DVKVTQSSRYLVKRTGEKVFLECVQDMDHENMFWYRQDPGLGLRLIYFSYDVKMKEKGDIPEGYSVSREKKERFSLILESASTNQTSMYLCASSGAGRNSYNEQFFGPGTRLTVL.

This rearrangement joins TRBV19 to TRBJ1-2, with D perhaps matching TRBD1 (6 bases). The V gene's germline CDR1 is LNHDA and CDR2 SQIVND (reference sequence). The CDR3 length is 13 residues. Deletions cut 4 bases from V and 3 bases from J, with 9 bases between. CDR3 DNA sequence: TGTGCCAGTAGTAATGGACAGTACTATGGCTACACCTTC. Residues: CASSNGQYYGYTF.

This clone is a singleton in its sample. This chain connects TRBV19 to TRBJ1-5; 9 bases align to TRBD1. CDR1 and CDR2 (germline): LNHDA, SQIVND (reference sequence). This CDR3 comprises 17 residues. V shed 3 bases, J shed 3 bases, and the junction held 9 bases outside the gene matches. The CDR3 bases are TGTGCCAGTAGTATCCTGACAGGGGGTGTACTCAATCAGCCCCAGCATTTT. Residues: CASSILTGGVLNQPQHF. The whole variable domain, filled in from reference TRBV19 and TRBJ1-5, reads DGGITQSPKYLFRKEGQNVTLSCEQNLNHDAMYWYRQDPGQGLRLIYYSQIVNDFQKGDIAEGYSVSREKKESFPLTVTSAQKNPTAFYLCASSILTGGVLNQPQHFGDGTRLSIL.

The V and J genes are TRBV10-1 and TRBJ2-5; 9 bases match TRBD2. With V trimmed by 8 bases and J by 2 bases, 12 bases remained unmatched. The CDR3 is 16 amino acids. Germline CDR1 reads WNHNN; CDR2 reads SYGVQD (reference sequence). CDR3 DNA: TGCGCCAGCCGTATAACCCGTAGCGGGGGACAAGAGACCCAGTACTTC. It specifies CASRITRSGGQETQYF.

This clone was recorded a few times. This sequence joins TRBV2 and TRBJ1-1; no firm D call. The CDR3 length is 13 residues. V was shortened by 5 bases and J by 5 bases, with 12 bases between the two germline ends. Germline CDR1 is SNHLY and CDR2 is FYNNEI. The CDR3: CASSIGERTEAFF. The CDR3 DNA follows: TGTGCCAGCAGTATCGGGGAGCGTACTGAAGCTTTCTTT.